The rows below give T cell receptor beta chains drawn from one sample of a study of CD8 T cells in ankylosing spondylitis. TCRdb reprocessed the 5' RACE reads with MiXCR, giving one entry per CDR3 protein. The sample consists of about 400,000 distinct CDR3 sequences, 20% of them appearing once. Material: blood, either unsorted or a sorted T cell fraction (not recorded which). All receptors derive from a male donor with ankylosing spondylitis or in good health (not recorded which). The CDR3 runs from the conserved cysteine through the conserved F or W. A D gene is named only where the DNA matches it firmly. Only part of the rows carry a size: once, few, many, or a class if the clone is expanded.

TRBJ1-4 | few | - | TRBV2 | 15 | CASSDGPESNEKLFF | TGTGCCAGCAGTGACGGACCAGAATCCAATGAAAAACTGTTTTTT
TRBJ2-7 | few | TRBD1 | TRBV19 | 14 | CASSMGTGAYEQYF | TGTGCCAGTAGTATGGGGACAGGGGCCTACGAGCAGTACTTC
TRBJ2-7 | - | TRBD1 | TRBV9 | 14 | CASSVETGVYEQYF | TGTGCCAGCAGCGTAGAAACAGGGGTTTACGAGCAGTACTTC
TRBJ2-2 | few | - | TRBV6-5 | 15 | CASSFGAEDLGELFF | TGTGCCAGCAGTTTCGGGGCAGAGGATTTGGGGGAGCTGTTTTTT
TRBJ2-4 | - | - | TRBV6-1 | 11 | CASSEVGDQYF | TGTGCCAGCAGTGAAGTGGGGGATCAGTACTTC
TRBJ2-1 | - | TRBD1 | TRBV5-6 | 15 | CASSPDRAFYNEQFF | TGTGCCAGCAGCCCCGACAGGGCTTTCTACAATGAGCAGTTCTTC
TRBJ2-1 | many | - | TRBV29-1 | 14 | CSVEWTRSYNEQFF | TGCAGCGTCGAATGGACGCGCTCCTACAATGAGCAGTTCTTC
TRBJ2-1 | - | - | TRBV12-3/TRBV12-4 | 12 | CASREPYNEQFF | TGTGCCAGCAGGGAGCCATACAATGAGCAGTTCTTC
TRBJ1-1 | few | TRBD1 | TRBV3-1 | 16 | CASSQADRGPNTEAFF | TGTGCCAGCAGCCAAGCGGACAGGGGGCCGAACACTGAAGCTTTCTTT
TRBJ1-1 | - | TRBD1 | TRBV15 | 14 | CATSSRDRGSEAFF | TGTGCCACCAGCAGCCGGGACAGGGGATCTGAAGCTTTCTTT
TRBJ1-4 | - | - | TRBV12-3/TRBV12-4 | 13 | CASSFSLGTPLFF | TGTGCCAGCAGTTTTTCGCTGGGAACTCCGCTGTTTTTT
TRBJ2-1 | few | - | TRBV19 | 14 | CASSVRSFNNEQFF | TGTGCCAGTAGTGTCAGGAGTTTTAACAATGAGCAGTTCTTC
TRBJ2-7 | - | - | TRBV7-8 | 13 | CASSPQGLNEQYF | TGTGCCAGCAGCCCCCAAGGTTTGAACGAGCAGTACTTC
TRBJ2-1 | - | TRBD2 | TRBV20-1 | 16 | CSKPMKSGAVYNEQFF | TGCAGCAAACCCATGAAAAGCGGGGCCGTATACAATGAGCAGTTCTTC
TRBJ2-3 | few | - | TRBV6-5 | 11 | CASSEADTQYF | TGTGCCAGCAGCGAGGCAGATACGCAGTATTTT
TRBJ2-7 | few | TRBD1 | TRBV29-1 | 14 | CSVDFGTGSYEQYF | TGCAGCGTTGATTTCGGGACAGGATCCTACGAGCAGTACTTC
TRBJ2-1 | - | - | TRBV7-9 | 15 | CASIFGGSSYNEQFF | TGTGCCAGCATTTTTGGGGGTAGCTCCTACAATGAGCAGTTCTTC
TRBJ2-7 | few | TRBD1 | TRBV27 | 15 | CASSPRQGTGHEQYF | TGTGCCAGCAGCCCACGACAGGGGACGGGTCACGAGCAGTACTTC
TRBJ2-5 | - | - | TRBV12-3/TRBV12-4 | 15 | CASSFGGANQETQYF | TGTGCCAGCAGTTTTGGAGGGGCCAACCAAGAGACCCAGTACTTC
TRBJ1-2 | - | - | TRBV4-1 | 11 | CASSHTGGYTF | TGCGCCAGCAGCCACACGGGTGGCTACACCTTC
TRBJ2-3 | few | TRBD2 | TRBV2 | 20 | CASSFFGLAGGRRGTDTQYF | TGTGCCAGCAGTTTTTTCGGACTAGCGGGGGGGCGAAGAGGCACAGATACGCAGTATTTT
TRBJ2-2 | - | - | TRBV27 | 14 | CASSPLILIGELFF | TGTGCCAGCAGTCCCTTGATCCTAATCGGGGAGCTGTTTTTT
TRBJ2-7 | - | - | TRBV5-1 | 14 | CASSLFGSTYEQYF | TGCGCCAGCAGCTTGTTCGGCAGCACCTACGAGCAGTACTTC
TRBJ2-7 | - | - | TRBV5-4 | 16 | CASSQYPVNRPYEQYF | TGTGCCAGCAGCCAGTACCCGGTGAACAGACCCTACGAGCAGTACTTC
TRBJ2-3 | - | TRBD2 | TRBV11-2 | 17 | CASSLSAAGGSTDTQYF | TGTGCCAGCAGCTTATCCGCGGCGGGGGGGAGCACAGATACGCAGTATTTT
TRBJ2-3 | - | - | TRBV29-1 | 14 | CSVAWILGTDTQYF | TGCAGCGTTGCCTGGATTTTGGGCACAGATACGCAGTATTTT
TRBJ2-3 | many | TRBD1 | TRBV27 | 15 | CASSPGTGSTDTQYF | TGTGCCAGCAGTCCCGGGACAGGGAGCACAGATACGCAGTATTTT
TRBJ2-2 | few | - | TRBV6-5 | 13 | CASSYLPTGELFF | TGTGCCAGCAGTTACCTTCCTACCGGGGAGCTGTTTTTT
TRBJ2-5 | - | - | TRBV29-1 | 16 | CSVEEFSTPSGETQYF | TGCAGCGTTGAAGAGTTTTCGACCCCGAGCGGGGAGACCCAGTACTTC
TRBJ2-1 | many | - | TRBV5-1 | 12 | CASSLTRTEQFF | TGCGCCAGCAGCTTGACCCGTACTGAGCAGTTCTTC
TRBJ2-1 | - | - | TRBV11-2 | 15 | CASSQGVGFYNEQFF | TGTGCCAGCAGCCAAGGAGTTGGGTTCTACAATGAGCAGTTCTTC
TRBJ2-5 | once | - | TRBV11-2 | 14 | CASSSGQSRETQYF | TGTGCCAGCAGCTCGGGTCAGTCGAGGGAGACCCAGTACTTC